What follows are 30 T cell receptor beta chains derived from one specimen sequenced in a study of response to subunit inactivated influenza vaccine. TCRdb fed the RT-PCR reads into MiXCR, producing one record per CDR3 protein. The sample shows about 540,000 distinct CDR3 sequences, under 30% of them seen only once. These same records also appear under a second study, on T cells expressing NK-cell markers. That publication notes: For TCR beta, cDNA was produced by 5'RACE template switching with UMIs.

The sample here was CD4+ T cells sorted from PBMCs, taken less than 13 days after vaccination. These receptors all come from a man aged 45 to 65 who received an inactivated influenza vaccine.

The V call is TRBV7-2, the J call TRBJ2-3, with a weak D call TRBD1 (6 bases). V lost 0 bases and J lost 1, with 14 bases in between. Germline CDR1 and CDR2: SGHTA and FQGNSA. The CDR3 has 17 residues. CDR3 region: CASSLAGTPYRTDTQYF. CDR3 in DNA: TGTGCCAGCAGCTTAGCCGGGACACCGTACCGCACAGATACGCAGTATTTT.

This clonotype was recorded only once. The V call is TRBV5-5, the J call TRBJ2-5; TRBD2 matches at 11 bases. Trimming took 4 bases from V and 5 from J; bases not matched to a gene: 7. Germline CDR1 is SGHKS and CDR2 is YYEKEE (reference sequence). The CDR3 loop spans 15 amino acids. Written as DNA, the CDR3 is TGTGCCAGCAGCAACGTAGCGGGAGGGCCGGAGACCCAGTACTTC. Its translation: CASSNVAGGPETQYF.

The chain carries TRBV29-1 and TRBJ2-3, with D hard to call. The V and J ends lost 5 bases and 5 bases respectively, with 17 bases between them. Germline V gives CDR1 SQVTM, CDR2 ANQGSEA. CDR3 length: 14 residues. The DNA for the CDR3 is TGCAGCGTTATCCAATGGGCTCCCGTAGATACGCAGTATTTT. Translating it yields CSVIQWAPVDTQYF.

The gene calls are TRBV20-1 and TRBJ2-2; a possible D gene is TRBD1 (5 bases). Trimming removed 5 bases at V and 5 bases at J, with 9 bases between. In germline, CDR1 is DFQATT, CDR2 SNEGSKA (reference sequence). The CDR3 is 12 amino acids. CDR3 sequence reads: CSASSGTGELFF. CDR3 DNA: TGCAGTGCTTCTTCAGGGACCGGGGAGCTGTTTTTT.

This clonotype has just a few counts. V and J are TRBV6-2 or TRBV6-3 and TRBJ2-7; no definite D call. The V end was cut by 7 bases, the J end by 3 bases, with 10 bases between. CDR1 is MNHEY and CDR2 is SVGEGT in the germline V gene. The CDR3 spans 12 residues. CDR3 nucleotides: TGTGCCAGCACCCAAAGATTCTACGAGCAGTACTTC. Its protein is CASTQRFYEQYF.

This clonotype was detected a few times. The chain links TRBV6-5 to TRBJ2-3; weak D call: TRBD2 (6 bases). Between the trimmed V and J ends, which lost 2 bases and 2 bases, there was a span of 11 bases. The CDR3 extends over 15 amino acids. CDR1 and CDR2 from the germline V gene are MNHEY and SVGAGI. CDR3 in DNA: TGTGCCAGCAGTTACCGGCGGGGCGCCACAGATACGCAGTATTTT. The encoded protein is CASSYRRGATDTQYF.

This clonotype was counted a single time. The chain carries TRBV6-2 or TRBV6-3 and TRBJ2-7; 8 bases are shared with TRBD1. CDR3 length: 15 residues. V lost 5 bases and J lost 3; bases outside the gene matches: 9. Germline CDR1 and CDR2: MNHEY and SVGEGT. Here the CDR3 reads CASSTDRGFNYEQYF. The CDR3, as DNA: TGTGCCAGCAGTACCGACAGGGGCTTTAACTACGAGCAGTACTTC.

This clonotype was detected a few times. The rearrangement uses TRBV12-3 or TRBV12-4 and TRBJ2-3, with a tentative D call TRBD1 (6 bases). V lost 6 bases and J lost 6, with 16 bases in between. The CDR3 has 14 amino acids. CDR3 protein: CASSPGQRSDTQYF. The CDR3, as DNA: TGTGCCAGCAGCCCCGGACAGAGGTCTGATACGCAGTATTTT.

The chain employs TRBV3-1 and TRBJ2-5; D not resolved. In germline, CDR1 is LGHDT, CDR2 YNNKEL (reference sequence). V was pared by 2 bases and J by 3 bases, with 10 bases between. The CDR3 length is 14 residues. CDR3 coding DNA: TGTGCCAGCAGCCAAAGCGCTAGTGAAGAGACCCAGTACTTC. It specifies CASSQSASEETQYF.

This clonotype came up once. V gene TRBV12-3 or TRBV12-4 combines with J gene TRBJ1-2; TRBD1 matches at 8 bases. V shed 5 bases and J 12 bases; nucleotides not matched to a gene: 5. CDR3 length equals 11 residues. In DNA, the CDR3 is TGTGCCAGCAGTGGAGGACAGGGTAACACCTTC. Encoded protein: CASSGGQGNTF.

This sequence joins TRBV12-3 or TRBV12-4 and TRBJ1-2; 7 bases align to TRBD1. The CDR3 runs 13 residues. V lost 3 bases, J lost 4 bases, and 2 bases stayed unmatched. As DNA, the CDR3 is TGTGCCAGCAGTTTGGGGACAGTCTATGGCTACACCTTC. It codes for CASSLGTVYGYTF.

The chain has TRBV29-1 and TRBJ1-1; 7 nucleotides line up with TRBD1. V shed 4 bases and J 0 bases; nucleotides not matched to a gene: 2. The CDR3 covers 13 residues. Germline CDR1 reads SQVTM; CDR2 reads ANQGSEA. CDR3 region: CSVGDRMNTEAFF. The CDR3 region has the DNA TGCAGCGTTGGGGACAGAATGAACACTGAAGCTTTCTTT. Full variable domain (remainder filled in from reference TRBV29-1 and TRBJ1-1): SAVISQKPSRDICQRGTSLTIQCQVDSQVTMMFWYRQQPGQSLTLIATANQGSEATYESGFVIDKFPISRPNLTFSTLTVSNMSPEDSSIYLCSVGDRMNTEAFFGQGTRLTVV.

This clonotype has only a few counts. The gene calls are TRBV7-2 and TRBJ2-1, with D perhaps matching TRBD1 (5 bases). With 5 bases removed from V and 14 bases from J, the gap between germline ends came to 19 bases. Germline V gives CDR1 SGHTA, CDR2 FQGNSA. The CDR3 is made up of 13 amino acids. The CDR3 here is CASSPDPDMVEFF. Here the CDR3 DNA reads TGTGCCAGCAGCCCCGACCCGGACATGGTGGAGTTCTTC.

The rearrangement uses TRBV7-2 and TRBJ1-5, with 8 bases identical to TRBD1. The length of the CDR3 is 15 residues. The germline V gene encodes CDR1 SGHTA and CDR2 FQGNSA. The V gene end was trimmed by 4 bases and the J gene end by 4 bases; junction bases not matched to a gene: 6. This CDR3 is CASSWTGSGNQPQHF. The CDR3 DNA reads as TGTGCCAGCAGCTGGACAGGGTCAGGGAATCAGCCCCAGCATTTT.

This clonotype has only a few counts. CDR3 sequence: CASSNSGGAADTQYF. The CDR3 DNA sequence: TGTGCCAGCAGCAATAGCGGGGGGGCGGCAGATACGCAGTATTTT. The chain uses TRBV7-2 and TRBJ2-3; TRBD2 matches 11 bases. CDR3 length: 15 amino acids. The junction had 5 bases not matched to a gene; V was cut back by 5 bases and J by 4 bases. Germline V gives CDR1 SGHTA, CDR2 FQGNSA. Using reference TRBV7-2 and TRBJ2-3 for the parts outside the CDR3, the full variable domain is GAGVSQSPSNKVTEKGKDVELRCDPISGHTALYWYRQSLGQGLEFLIYFQGNSAPDKSGLPSDRFSAERTGGSVSTLTIQRTQQEDSAVYLCASSNSGGAADTQYFGPGTRLTVL.

With regard to this clonotype: This could be a read error, since a much larger clone is one nucleotide away. Since the CDR3 does not end with the conserved phenylalanine or tryptophan, this likely comes from a read error. The rearrangement joins TRBV5-1 to TRBJ2-1, with 10 positions matching TRBD2. Trimming at V came to 3 bases and at J to 5 bases, leaving 5 bases not matched to a gene. The CDR3 is 15 amino acids. Germline V gene data show CDR1 as SGHRS and CDR2 as YFSETQ. This CDR3 reads CASSWSGRVDNEQFI. CDR3 sequence (DNA): TGCGCCAGCAGCTGGAGCGGGAGGGTAGACAATGAGCAGTTCATC.

This clonotype has just a few counts. The chain uses TRBV28 and TRBJ2-1; 7 positions match TRBD2. Germline V gene sequence: CDR1 MDHEN, CDR2 SYDVKM. The CDR3 runs 16 residues. V shed 3 bases and J 7 bases; nucleotides not matched to a gene: 12. CDR3 in amino acids: CASSFSQGGLRNEQFF. For the CDR3, the DNA is TGTGCCAGCAGTTTCTCTCAGGGAGGGTTGAGGAATGAGCAGTTCTTC.

There are a few counts of this clonotype. The V and J genes are TRBV6-1 and TRBJ2-5; 7 nucleotides align to TRBD2. The V segment lost 6 bases and the J segment 0 bases; nucleotides outside the gene matches: 13. Per germline, CDR1 MNHNS and CDR2 SASEGT. This CDR3 has 17 amino acids. CDR3 coding DNA: TGTGCCAGCAGCCCCAATCATTGGGGGGGAGACCAAGAGACCCAGTACTTC. This sequence encodes CASSPNHWGGDQETQYF.

The rearrangement joins TRBV7-9 to TRBJ2-2, with 8 bases aligning to TRBD2. The CDR3 covers 16 residues. The V segment lost 1 base and the J segment 3 bases; nucleotides outside the gene matches: 4. Germline-derived CDR1 and CDR2 are SEHNR and FQNEAQ (reference sequence). CDR3 sequence: CASSLGSGRDTGELFF. In nucleotides, the CDR3 is TGTGCCAGCAGCTTAGGTTCCGGGAGGGACACCGGGGAGCTGTTTTTT.

The rearrangement links TRBV7-9 to TRBJ2-4, with 9 positions matching TRBD1. The CDR3 is made up of 15 amino acids. From germline, CDR1 is SEHNR and CDR2 FQNEAQ (reference sequence). The J segment lost 8 bases and the V segment lost 5 bases, leaving 10 bases of the junction unmatched. CDR3 coding DNA: TGTGCCAGCAGCCCTGGGGACAGGGATATGGACATTCAGTACTTC. This gives the protein CASSPGDRDMDIQYF. The full variable domain, rest sourced from reference TRBV7-9 and TRBJ2-4, is DTGVSQNPRHKITKRGQNVTFRCDPISEHNRLYWYRQTLGQGPEFLTYFQNEAQLEKSRLLSDRFSAERPKGSFSTLEIQRTEQGDSAMYLCASSPGDRDMDIQYFGAGTRLSVL.

This chain uses TRBV2 with TRBJ2-1; 11 positions match TRBD2. V lost 7 bases to trimming and J lost 7 bases; unmatched junction nucleotides: 6. The CDR3 covers 14 residues. Germline V gives CDR1 SNHLY, CDR2 FYNNEI. CDR3 sequence reads: CASKTLAGVNEQFF. CDR3 bases: TGTGCCAGCAAGACACTAGCGGGGGTGAATGAGCAGTTCTTC.

The gene calls are TRBV18 and TRBJ1-1; no reliable D call. The germline V gene encodes CDR1 KGHSH and CDR2 LQKENI. The CDR3 runs 14 residues. V was clipped by 6 bases and J by 0 bases, with 11 bases between them. DNA of the CDR3: TGTGCCAGCTCTCCTTCCACCTTGAACACTGAAGCTTTCTTT. Translation gives CASSPSTLNTEAFF.

This rearrangement joins TRBV12-3 or TRBV12-4 to TRBJ2-1; D may correspond to TRBD1 or TRBD2 (5 bases each). Trimming cost V 6 bases and J 0 bases, with 9 bases left between them. This CDR3 has 14 amino acids. CDR3 in amino acids: CASSRDVSYNEQFF. The CDR3, as DNA: TGTGCCAGCAGCCGGGACGTCTCCTACAATGAGCAGTTCTTC.

Only a few counts were recorded for this clonotype. This chain connects TRBV29-1 to TRBJ2-3; 10 bases match TRBD2. The germline gives CDR1 SQVTM, CDR2 ANQGSEA. V shed 6 bases, J shed 5 bases, and the junction held 11 bases outside the gene matches. This CDR3 is 15 amino acids long. The DNA for the CDR3 is TGCAGCGTCAGTCAATCTAGCGGGAGATTAGATACGCAGTATTTT. Protein product: CSVSQSSGRLDTQYF.

The gene calls are TRBV27 and TRBJ2-7; D gene uncertain. This CDR3 is built from 12 residues. Trimming pared 3 bases from V and 7 bases from J, leaving 10 bases between. The germline gives CDR1 MNHEY, CDR2 SMNVEV (reference sequence). CDR3 sequence (DNA): TGTGCCAGCAGTTTCGGAGTGGGAGAGCAGTACTTC. Translating it yields CASSFGVGEQYF.

V usage is TRBV10-3 and J usage is TRBJ1-2, with 9 bases that match TRBD1. The CDR3 spans 15 residues. Germline-derived CDR1 and CDR2 are ENHRY and SYGVKD. The junction had 8 bases not matched to a gene; V was cut back by 6 bases and J by 3 bases. The CDR3 DNA reads as TGTGCCATCAGGCCAGACAGGGGGGGAGACTATGGCTACACCTTC. Translating gives CAIRPDRGGDYGYTF.

The V gene is TRBV16, the J gene TRBJ2-2; TRBD2 might be the D (5 bases). CDR3 length: 14 residues. Per germline, CDR1 KGHSY and CDR2 FQNENV. V lost 3 bases and J lost 6, with 11 bases in between. The CDR3 DNA reads as TGTGCCAGCAGCCAGAGGGTTGGCGCCGGGGAGCTGTTTTTT. It is translated as CASSQRVGAGELFF.

This chain connects TRBV20-1 to TRBJ1-6; 7 bases map to TRBD1. V trimming: 5 bases; J trimming: 9 bases; junction bases outside the gene matches: 13. Germline V gene sequence: CDR1 DFQATT, CDR2 SNEGSKA (reference sequence). This CDR3 is built from 15 residues. This CDR3 reads CSAEPRQGRASPLHF. In DNA, the CDR3 is TGCAGTGCTGAACCACGACAGGGACGTGCTTCACCCCTCCACTTT.

CDR3 protein: CASSQEQGAPYEQYF. CDR3 DNA: TGTGCCAGCAGCCAAGAACAGGGGGCGCCCTACGAGCAGTACTTC. The chain is built from TRBV4-2 and TRBJ2-7; TRBD1 agrees at 9 bases. Germline lookup yields CDR1 LGHNA and CDR2 YNFKEQ. J gave up 2 bases and V 0 bases, and 2 bases lay outside the gene matches. The CDR3 extends over 15 amino acids.

This clonotype was observed a few times. The chain uses TRBV7-2 and TRBJ1-5; 10 bases match TRBD1. Per the germline V gene, CDR1 is SGHTA and CDR2 is FQGNSA. CDR3 size: 13 residues. Germline trimming cut 5 bases from V and 7 bases from J; bases unmatched to any gene: 2. The CDR3 nucleotides are TGTGCCAGCAGCCCGACAGGGGGCCAGCCCCAGCATTTT. Its protein is CASSPTGGQPQHF.